This T cell receptor (beta chain) was recovered during a study of blood T cell repertoires in COVID-19. This clone is a singleton in its sample. Methods used by the authors: Amplified reference gene primers provided the basis for estimating nucleated cell counts. Assay: immunoSEQ multiplex PCR; the TCRdb copy retains only in-frame clones and omits some. V and J calls and clone size come straight from that table; D and trimming were deduced from the DNA. The sample lists 23,000 or so clones, around 85% occurring once. This CDR3 has 16 amino acids. The germline V gene encodes CDR1 LNHDA and CDR2 SQIVND (reference sequence). J was trimmed by 6 bases and V by 4 bases; bases with no gene match: 9.

The chain combines TRBV19 with TRBJ1-4; 9 nucleotides line up with TRBD1. This receptor was taken from a woman older than 75 with acute or convalescent COVID-19. Source material: peripheral blood. CDR3 in amino acids: CASSSGQGKRDEKLFF. Here the CDR3 DNA reads TGTGCCAGTAGTAGCGGACAGGGGAAGAGGGATGAAAAACTGTTTTTT.